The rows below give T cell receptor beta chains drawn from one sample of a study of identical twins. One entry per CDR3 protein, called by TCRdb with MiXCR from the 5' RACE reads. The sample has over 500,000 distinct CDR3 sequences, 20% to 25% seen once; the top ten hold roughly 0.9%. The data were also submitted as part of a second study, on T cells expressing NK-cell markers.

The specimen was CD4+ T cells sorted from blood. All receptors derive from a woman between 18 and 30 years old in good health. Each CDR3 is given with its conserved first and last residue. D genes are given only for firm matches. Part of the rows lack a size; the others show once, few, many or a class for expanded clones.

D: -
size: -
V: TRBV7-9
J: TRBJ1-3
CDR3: CASSLGGNGNTIYF
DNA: TGTGCCAGCAGCTTAGGGGGGAACGGAAACACCATATATTTT

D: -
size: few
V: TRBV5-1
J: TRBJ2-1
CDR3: CASSLVARGNEQFF
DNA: TGCGCCAGCAGCTTGGTAGCTAGGGGGAATGAGCAGTTCTTC

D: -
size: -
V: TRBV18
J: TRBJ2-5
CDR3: CASSPKNPGISSVTQYF
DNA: TGTGCCAGCTCACCAAAGAACCCAGGGATAAGTTCAGTGACCCAGTACTTC

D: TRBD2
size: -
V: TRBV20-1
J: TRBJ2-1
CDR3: CSASRLAGGGFVQFF
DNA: TGCAGTGCTAGCAGACTAGCGGGAGGGGGTTTTGTGCAGTTCTTC

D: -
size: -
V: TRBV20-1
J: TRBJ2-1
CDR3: CSASFGGPYNEQFF
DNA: TGCAGTGCTAGTTTCGGGGGCCCCTACAATGAGCAGTTCTTC

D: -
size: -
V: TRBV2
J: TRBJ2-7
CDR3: CASSGGWPTYEQYF
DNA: TGTGCCAGCAGTGGAGGGTGGCCTACCTACGAGCAGTACTTC

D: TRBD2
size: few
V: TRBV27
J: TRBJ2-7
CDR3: CASSWLGGGGTYEQYF
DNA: TGTGCCAGCAGTTGGTTAGGCGGGGGGGGAACCTACGAGCAGTACTTC

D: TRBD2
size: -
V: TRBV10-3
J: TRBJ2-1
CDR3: CAIAGGMDNEQFF
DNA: TGTGCCATAGCGGGGGGGATGGACAATGAGCAGTTCTTC

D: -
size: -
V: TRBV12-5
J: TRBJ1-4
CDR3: CASGSGGVSEKLFF
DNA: TGTGCTAGTGGGTCAGGAGGGGTTAGTGAAAAACTGTTTTTT

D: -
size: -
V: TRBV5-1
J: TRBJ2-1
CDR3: CASSLGRTRDNEQFF
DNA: TGCGCCAGCAGCTTGGGTCGGACCAGAGACAATGAGCAGTTCTTC

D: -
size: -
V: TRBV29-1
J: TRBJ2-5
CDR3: CSVVGSSRETQYF
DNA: TGCAGCGTTGTGGGTTCATCTCGAGAGACCCAGTACTTC

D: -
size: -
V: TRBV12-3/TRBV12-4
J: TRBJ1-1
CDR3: CASSFSGRGNTEAFF
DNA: TGTGCCAGCAGTTTCAGCGGACGGGGGAACACTGAAGCTTTCTTT

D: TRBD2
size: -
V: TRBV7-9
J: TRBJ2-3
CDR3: CASSFPSSGRGTDTQYF
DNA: TGTGCCAGCAGCTTCCCGTCCAGCGGGAGGGGCACAGATACGCAGTATTTT

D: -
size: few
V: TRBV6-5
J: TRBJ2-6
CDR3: CASSYWGRSGANVLTF
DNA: TGTGCCAGCAGTTACTGGGGACGGTCCGGGGCCAACGTCCTGACTTTC

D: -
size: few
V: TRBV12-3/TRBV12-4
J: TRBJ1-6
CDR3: CASSSLSSYNSPLHF
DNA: TGTGCCAGCAGTTCCCTAAGCTCCTATAATTCACCCCTCCACTTT

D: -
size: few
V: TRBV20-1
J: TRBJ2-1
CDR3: CSARDPNEQFF
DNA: TGCAGTGCTAGAGATCCGAATGAGCAGTTCTTC

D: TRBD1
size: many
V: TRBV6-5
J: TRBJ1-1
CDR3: CASSWDRGLNTEAFF
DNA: TGTGCCAGCAGTTGGGACAGGGGTTTGAACACTGAAGCTTTCTTT

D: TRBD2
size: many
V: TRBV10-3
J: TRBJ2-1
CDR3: CAIMRETSGSHEQFF
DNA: TGTGCCATCATGCGCGAGACTAGCGGGAGTCATGAGCAGTTCTTC

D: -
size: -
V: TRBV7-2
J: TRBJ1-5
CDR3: CASSLEEMRTNSQHF
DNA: TGTGCCAGCAGCTTAGAGGAGATGCGGACAAATTCCCAGCATTTT

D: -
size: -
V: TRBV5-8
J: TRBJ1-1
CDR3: CASRFRADGGYTEAFF
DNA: TGTGCCAGCAGGTTCAGGGCCGACGGAGGCTACACTGAAGCTTTCTTT

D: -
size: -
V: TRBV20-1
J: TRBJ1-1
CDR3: CSVRGPVNTEAFF
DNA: TGCAGTGTCAGGGGTCCGGTGAACACTGAAGCTTTCTTT

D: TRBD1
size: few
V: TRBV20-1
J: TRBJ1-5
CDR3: CSARNDRGGQPQHF
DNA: TGCAGTGCTCGGAATGACAGGGGAGGACAGCCCCAGCATTTT

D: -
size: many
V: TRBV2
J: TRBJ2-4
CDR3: CASSVSGVKNIQYF
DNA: TGTGCCAGCAGTGTGTCTGGTGTCAAAAACATTCAGTACTTC